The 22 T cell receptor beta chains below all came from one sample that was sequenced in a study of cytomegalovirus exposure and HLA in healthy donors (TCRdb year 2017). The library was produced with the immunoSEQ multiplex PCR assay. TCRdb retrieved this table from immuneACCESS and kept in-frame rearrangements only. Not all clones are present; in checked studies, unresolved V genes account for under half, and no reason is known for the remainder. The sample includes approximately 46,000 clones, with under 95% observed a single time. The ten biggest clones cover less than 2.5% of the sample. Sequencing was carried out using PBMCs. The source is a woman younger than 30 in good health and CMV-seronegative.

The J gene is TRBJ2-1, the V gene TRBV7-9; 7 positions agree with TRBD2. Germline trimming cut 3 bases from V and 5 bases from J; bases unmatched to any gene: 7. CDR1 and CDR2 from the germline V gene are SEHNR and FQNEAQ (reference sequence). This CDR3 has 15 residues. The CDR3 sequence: CASSLPGRANNEQFF. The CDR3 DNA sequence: TGTGCCAGCAGCTTGCCGGGGAGGGCGAACAATGAGCAGTTCTTC.

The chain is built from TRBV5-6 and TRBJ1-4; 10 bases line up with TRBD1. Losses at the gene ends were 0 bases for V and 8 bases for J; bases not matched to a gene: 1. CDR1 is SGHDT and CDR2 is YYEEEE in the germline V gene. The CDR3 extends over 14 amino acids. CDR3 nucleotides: TGTGCCAGCAGCTTGGGGGACAGGGGAGAAAAACTGTTTTTT. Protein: CASSLGDRGEKLFF.

Written as DNA, the CDR3 is TGTGCCAGCAGTACCGGGACTAGCGGGGGCCTAAACGGGGAGCTGTTTTTT. The encoded protein is CASSTGTSGGLNGELFF. The chain carries TRBV28 and TRBJ2-2; 14 bases line up with TRBD2. After removal of 5 bases from V and 7 bases from J, the junction contained 9 bases not matched to a gene. This CDR3 region has 17 residues. Germline V gives CDR1 MDHEN, CDR2 SYDVKM.

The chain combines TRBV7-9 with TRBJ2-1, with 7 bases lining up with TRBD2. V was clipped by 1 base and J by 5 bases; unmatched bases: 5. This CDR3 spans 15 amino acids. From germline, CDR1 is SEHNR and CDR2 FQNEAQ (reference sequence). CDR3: CASSLGLAVHNEQFF. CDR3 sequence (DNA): TGTGCCAGCAGCTTAGGCCTAGCGGTTCACAATGAGCAGTTCTTC.

CDR3 sequence reads: CASSRTGADQPQHF. For the CDR3, the DNA is TGTGCCAGCAGCCGGACAGGGGCGGATCAGCCCCAGCATTTT. The chain joins TRBV11-2 to TRBJ1-5, with 9 bases that match TRBD1. Germline-derived CDR1 and CDR2 are SGHAT and FQNNGV. J lost 5 bases, V lost 5 bases, and 4 bases had no gene match. The CDR3 runs 14 residues.

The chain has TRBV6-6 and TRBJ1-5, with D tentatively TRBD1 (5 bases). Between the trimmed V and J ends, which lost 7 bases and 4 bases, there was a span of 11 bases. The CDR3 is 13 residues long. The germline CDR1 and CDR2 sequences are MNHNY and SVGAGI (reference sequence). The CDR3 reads CASIGDLNQPQHF. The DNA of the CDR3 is TGTGCCAGCATAGGGGATTTGAATCAGCCCCAGCATTTT.

CDR3 DNA sequence: TGTGCCAGCAGCTCATCCGGGACAGGGGGCCGATCCGGTGGCTACACCTTC. It codes for CASSSSGTGGRSGGYTF. This chain links TRBV7-3 with TRBJ1-2, with 12 bases lining up with TRBD1. CDR1 is SGHTA and CDR2 is FQGTGA in the germline V gene. The V and J ends lost 4 bases and 7 bases, in that order; junction bases with no gene match: 13. CDR3 length: 17 residues.

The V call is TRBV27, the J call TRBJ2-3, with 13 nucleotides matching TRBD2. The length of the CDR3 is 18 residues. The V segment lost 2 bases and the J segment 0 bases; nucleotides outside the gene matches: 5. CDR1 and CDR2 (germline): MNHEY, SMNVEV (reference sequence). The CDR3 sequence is CASSLTSGRESSTDTQYF. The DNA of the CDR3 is TGTGCCAGCAGTTTAACTAGCGGGAGGGAATCTAGCACAGATACGCAGTATTTT.

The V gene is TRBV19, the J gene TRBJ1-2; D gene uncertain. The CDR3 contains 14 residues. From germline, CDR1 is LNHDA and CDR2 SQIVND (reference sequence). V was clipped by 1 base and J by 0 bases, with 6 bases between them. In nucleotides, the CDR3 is TGTGCCAGTAGTATAGGAGTCTCTAACTATGGCTACACCTTC. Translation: CASSIGVSNYGYTF.

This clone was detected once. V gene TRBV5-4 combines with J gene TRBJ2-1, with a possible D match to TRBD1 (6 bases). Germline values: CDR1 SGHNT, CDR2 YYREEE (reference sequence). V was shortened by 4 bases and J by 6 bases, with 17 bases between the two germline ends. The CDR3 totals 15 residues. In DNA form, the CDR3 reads TGTGCCAGCAGCCACGATATAACAGGGTTCAATGAGCAGTTCTTC. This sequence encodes CASSHDITGFNEQFF.

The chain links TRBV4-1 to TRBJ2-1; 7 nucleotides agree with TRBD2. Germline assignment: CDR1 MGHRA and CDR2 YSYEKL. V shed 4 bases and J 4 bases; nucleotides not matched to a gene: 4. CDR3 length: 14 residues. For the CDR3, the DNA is TGCGCCAGCAGCCCGAAGCGGGAATACAATGAGCAGTTCTTC. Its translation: CASSPKREYNEQFF.

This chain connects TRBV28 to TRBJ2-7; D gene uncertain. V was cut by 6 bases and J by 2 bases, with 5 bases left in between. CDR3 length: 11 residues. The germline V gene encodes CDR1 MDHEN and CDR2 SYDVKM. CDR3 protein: CASRSTYEQYF. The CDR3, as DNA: TGTGCCAGCAGATCCACCTACGAGCAGTACTTC.

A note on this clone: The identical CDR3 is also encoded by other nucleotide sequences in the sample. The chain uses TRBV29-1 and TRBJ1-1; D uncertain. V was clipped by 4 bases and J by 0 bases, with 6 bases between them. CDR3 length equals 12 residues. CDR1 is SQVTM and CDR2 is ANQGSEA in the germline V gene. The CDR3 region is CSVGHMNTEAFF. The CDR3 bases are TGCAGCGTTGGACATATGAACACTGAAGCTTTCTTT.

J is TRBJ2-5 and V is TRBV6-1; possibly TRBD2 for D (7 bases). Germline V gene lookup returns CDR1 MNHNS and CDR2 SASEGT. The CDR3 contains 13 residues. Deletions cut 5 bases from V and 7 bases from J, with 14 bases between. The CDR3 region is CASSYNREGTQYF. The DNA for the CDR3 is TGTGCCAGCAGTTATAACAGGGAGGGGACCCAGTACTTC.

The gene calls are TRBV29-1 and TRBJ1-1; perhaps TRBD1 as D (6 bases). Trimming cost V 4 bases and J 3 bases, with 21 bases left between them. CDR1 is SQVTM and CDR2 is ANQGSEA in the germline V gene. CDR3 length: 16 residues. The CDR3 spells CSVGTGRDKWDTEAFF. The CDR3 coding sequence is TGCAGCGTTGGGACCGGACGGGACAAATGGGACACTGAAGCTTTCTTT.

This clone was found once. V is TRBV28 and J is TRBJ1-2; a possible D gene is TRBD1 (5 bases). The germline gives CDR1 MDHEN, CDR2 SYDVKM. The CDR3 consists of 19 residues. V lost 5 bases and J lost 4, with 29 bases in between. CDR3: CASSPLVRSNGGRGYGYTF. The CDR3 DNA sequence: TGTGCCAGCAGTCCCCTGGTGAGGTCGAACGGGGGAAGGGGCTATGGCTACACCTTC.

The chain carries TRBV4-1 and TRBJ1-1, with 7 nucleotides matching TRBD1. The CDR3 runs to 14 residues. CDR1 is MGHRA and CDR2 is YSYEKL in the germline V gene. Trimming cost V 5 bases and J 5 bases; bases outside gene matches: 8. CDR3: CASSEGAGGTEAFF. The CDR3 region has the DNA TGCGCCAGCAGCGAAGGGGCAGGGGGGACTGAAGCTTTCTTT.

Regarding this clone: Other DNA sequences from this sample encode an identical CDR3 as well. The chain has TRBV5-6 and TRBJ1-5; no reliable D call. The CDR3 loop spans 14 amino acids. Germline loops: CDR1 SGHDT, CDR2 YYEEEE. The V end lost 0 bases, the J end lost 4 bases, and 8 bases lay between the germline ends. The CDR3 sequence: CASSLGGRNQPQHF. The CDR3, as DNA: TGTGCCAGCAGCTTGGGAGGTAGGAATCAGCCCCAGCATTTT.

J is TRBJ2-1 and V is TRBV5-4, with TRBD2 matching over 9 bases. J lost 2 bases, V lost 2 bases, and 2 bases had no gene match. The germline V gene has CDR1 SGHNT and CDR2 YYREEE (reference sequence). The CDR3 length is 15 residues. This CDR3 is CASSLAGGTYNEQFF. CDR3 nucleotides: TGTGCCAGCAGCTTAGCGGGAGGCACCTACAATGAGCAGTTCTTC.

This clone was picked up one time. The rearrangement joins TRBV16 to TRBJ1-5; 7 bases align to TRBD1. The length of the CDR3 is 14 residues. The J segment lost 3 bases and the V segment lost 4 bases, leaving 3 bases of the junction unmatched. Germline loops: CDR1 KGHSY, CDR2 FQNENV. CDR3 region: CASSRGTANQPQHF. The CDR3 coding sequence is TGTGCCAGCAGCCGAGGGACAGCCAATCAGCCCCAGCATTTT.

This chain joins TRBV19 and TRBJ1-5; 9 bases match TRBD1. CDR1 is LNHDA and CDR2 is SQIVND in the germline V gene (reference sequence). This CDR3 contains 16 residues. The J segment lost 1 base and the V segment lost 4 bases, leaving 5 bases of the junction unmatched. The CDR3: CASSTQDRGSNQPQHF. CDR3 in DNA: TGTGCCAGTAGTACTCAGGACAGGGGAAGCAATCAGCCCCAGCATTTT.

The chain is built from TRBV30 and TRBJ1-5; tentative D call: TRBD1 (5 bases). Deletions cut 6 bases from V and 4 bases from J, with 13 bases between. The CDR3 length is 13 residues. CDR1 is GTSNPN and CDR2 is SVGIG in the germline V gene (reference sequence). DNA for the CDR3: TGTGCCTGTAGACGGCAGGGAAATCAGCCCCAGCATTTT. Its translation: CACRRQGNQPQHF.